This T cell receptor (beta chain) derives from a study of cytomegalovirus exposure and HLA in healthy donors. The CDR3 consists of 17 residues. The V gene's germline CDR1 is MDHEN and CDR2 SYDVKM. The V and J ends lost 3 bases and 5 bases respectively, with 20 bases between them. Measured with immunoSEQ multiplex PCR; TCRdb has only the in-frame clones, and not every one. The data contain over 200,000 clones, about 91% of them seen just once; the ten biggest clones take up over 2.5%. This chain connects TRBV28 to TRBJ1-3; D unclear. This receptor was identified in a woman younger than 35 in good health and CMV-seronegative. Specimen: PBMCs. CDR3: CASSFGGPPDSRNTIYF. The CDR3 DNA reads TGTGCCAGCAGTTTCGGTGGTCCCCCCGATTCGAGAAACACCATATATTTT. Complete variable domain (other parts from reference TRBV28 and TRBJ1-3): DVKVTQSSRYLVKRTGEKVFLECVQDMDHENMFWYRQDPGLGLRLIYFSYDVKMKEKGDIPEGYSVSREKKERFSLILESASTNQTSMYLCASSFGGPPDSRNTIYFGEGSWLTVV.